The 21 T cell receptor beta chains listed next were all sequenced from one sample in a study of cytomegalovirus exposure and HLA in healthy donors. Primers for the PCR totalled 60 Vbeta and 13 Jbeta. The table came from immunoSEQ multiplex PCR; TCRdb's copy has only in-frame clones and leaves some out. Among approximately 150,000 clones listed, roughly 80% were seen once. The source material was PBMCs. Source of these receptors: a man aged 40-50 years in good health and CMV-seronegative.

The V call is TRBV5-1, the J call TRBJ2-1, with D possibly TRBD2 on 7 matching bases. Germline V lookup: CDR1 SGHRS, CDR2 YFSETQ. V lost 0 bases, J lost 5 bases, and 12 bases lay in between. This CDR3 is 15 amino acids long. This chain's CDR3 is CASSLVGGANNEQFF. Here the CDR3 DNA reads TGCGCCAGCAGCTTGGTTGGGGGGGCAAACAATGAGCAGTTCTTC.

The chain employs TRBV9 and TRBJ1-2, with D perhaps matching TRBD1 (6 bases). Germline lookup yields CDR1 SGDLS and CDR2 YYNGEE. The CDR3 totals 14 residues. The germline V and J ends were trimmed by 3 bases and 9 bases, with 18 bases remaining between them. CDR3 DNA: TGTGCCAGCAGCGCCGAGACAGGACCTCTAAGCTACACCTTC. Its protein is CASSAETGPLSYTF. Full variable domain (outside the CDR3, taken from reference TRBV9 and TRBJ1-2): DSGVTQTPKHLITATGQRVTLRCSPRSGDLSVYWYQQSLDQGLQFLIQYYNGEERAKGNILERFSAQQFPDLHSELNLSSLELGDSALYFCASSAETGPLSYTFGSGTRLTVV.

The gene calls are TRBV5-1 and TRBJ2-1; D is ambiguous. CDR1 is SGHRS, CDR2 YFSETQ, per germline. Trimming removed 2 bases at V and 6 bases at J, with 18 bases between. The CDR3 spans 16 residues. The DNA for the CDR3 is TGCGCCAGCAGCTTTGGGTCCAGACGGGTTGTCAATGAGCAGTTCTTC. This translates into CASSFGSRRVVNEQFF.

This clone was detected only once. V is TRBV19 and J is TRBJ2-5; the match to TRBD1 covers 7 bases. The germline gives CDR1 LNHDA, CDR2 SQIVND (reference sequence). V was pared by 3 bases and J by 1 base, with 5 bases of the junction left unmatched. This CDR3 region has 15 residues. The CDR3 sequence is CASSILPGGQETQYF. The CDR3 DNA follows: TGTGCCAGTAGTATCCTTCCAGGGGGCCAAGAGACCCAGTACTTC.

The chain carries TRBV29-1 and TRBJ2-1; D gene ambiguous. V was trimmed by 8 bases and J by 6 bases, leaving 11 bases between them. This CDR3 has 11 amino acids. The germline gives CDR1 SQVTM, CDR2 ANQGSEA. The CDR3 is CSSRRSNEQFF. DNA of the CDR3: TGCAGCTCTCGCCGGTCCAATGAGCAGTTCTTC.

This clone was observed a handful of times. The rearrangement joins TRBV6-5 to TRBJ2-1, with D possibly TRBD2 on 6 matching bases. Germline assignment: CDR1 MNHEY and CDR2 SVGAGI. This CDR3 has 14 amino acids. V lost 6 bases to trimming and J lost 3 bases, with 12 bases between them. The CDR3 region is CASSTGTVYNEQFF. CDR3 bases: TGTGCCAGCAGCACCGGGACTGTCTACAATGAGCAGTTCTTC.

The genes are TRBV5-8 and TRBJ1-2; 7 bases are a match to TRBD1. The CDR3 sequence is 18 residues long. Germline-derived CDR1 and CDR2 are SGHTS and YDEGEE. J was trimmed by 4 bases and V by 7 bases; bases with no gene match: 22. The DNA of the CDR3 is TGTGCCAGCCACACCTGGAACCTTGCGGGACAGAGAAGCTATGGCTACACCTTC. The encoded protein is CASHTWNLAGQRSYGYTF.

The V and J genes are TRBV28 and TRBJ2-7; no clear D gene. The germline V gene has CDR1 MDHEN and CDR2 SYDVKM. Between the trimmed V and J ends, which lost 4 bases and 2 bases, there was a span of 9 bases. CDR3 length: 13 amino acids. CDR3 sequence reads: CASSSEIPYEQYF. The CDR3 DNA follows: TGTGCCAGCAGTTCAGAAATTCCCTACGAGCAGTACTTC.

The chain is built from TRBV5-1 and TRBJ1-1; perhaps TRBD1 as D (5 bases). Looked up from germline, CDR1 is SGHRS and CDR2 is YFSETQ. The CDR3 runs 13 residues. V lost 2 bases to trimming and J lost 5 bases, with 10 bases between them. The CDR3 protein is CASSFAAGTEAFF. Written as DNA, the CDR3 is TGCGCCAGCAGCTTCGCGGCAGGGACTGAAGCTTTCTTT.

V is TRBV9 and J is TRBJ2-2; no clear D. With 5 bases removed from V and 1 base from J, the gap between germline ends came to 12 bases. Germline values: CDR1 SGDLS, CDR2 YYNGEE. The CDR3 spans 15 residues. The CDR3, as DNA: TGTGCCAGCAGTAGTTCCGCCCTGAACACCGGGGAGCTGTTTTTT. Its translation: CASSSSALNTGELFF.

This sequence joins TRBV19 and TRBJ1-6; D uncertain. Germline V gene data show CDR1 as LNHDA and CDR2 as SQIVND (reference sequence). The V end was cut by 5 bases, the J end by 4 bases, with 9 bases between. The CDR3 contains 14 residues. In DNA form, the CDR3 reads TGTGCCAGTAGTGTGCGGATTTATAATTCACCCCTCCACTTT. Translated, it gives CASSVRIYNSPLHF. The full variable domain, with the rest looked up from reference TRBV19 and TRBJ1-6, is DGGITQSPKYLFRKEGQNVTLSCEQNLNHDAMYWYRQDPGQGLRLIYYSQIVNDFQKGDIAEGYSVSREKKESFPLTVTSAQKNPTAFYLCASSVRIYNSPLHFGNGTRLTVT.

V is TRBV29-1 and J is TRBJ1-1, with 7 bases identical to TRBD1. After removal of 5 bases from V and 4 bases from J, the junction contained 10 bases not matched to a gene. Germline CDR1 SQVTM, CDR2 ANQGSEA. The CDR3 consists of 14 residues. The CDR3 DNA is TGCAGCGTTTCAAGCAGGGGGAAGGCCACTGAAGCTTTCTTT. Its protein product is CSVSSRGKATEAFF.

This clone appeared a single time. The V call is TRBV29-1, the J call TRBJ1-1; D is uncertain. Trimming took off 5 bases at V and 4 bases at J, with 17 bases between the two ends. CDR3 length: 14 amino acids. CDR1 SQVTM and CDR2 ANQGSEA come from the germline V gene. CDR3 DNA sequence: TGCAGCGTTCGGCCCATTCAGAGGAGCACTGAAGCTTTCTTT. Residues: CSVRPIQRSTEAFF. The full variable domain, completed using reference TRBV29-1 and TRBJ1-1, is SAVISQKPSRDICQRGTSLTIQCQVDSQVTMMFWYRQQPGQSLTLIATANQGSEATYESGFVIDKFPISRPNLTFSTLTVSNMSPEDSSIYLCSVRPIQRSTEAFFGQGTRLTVV.

This clone was seen a few times. V is TRBV6-6 and J is TRBJ1-1; 10 bases line up with TRBD1. Germline lookup yields CDR1 MNHNY and CDR2 SVGAGI (reference sequence). The CDR3 totals 14 residues. Trimming took 5 bases from V and 5 from J; bases not matched to a gene: 5. The CDR3 sequence is CASSDRGRDTEAFF. CDR3 in DNA: TGTGCCAGCAGTGACAGGGGGCGGGATACTGAAGCTTTCTTT.

The gene calls are TRBV4-1 and TRBJ2-6; D ambiguous. From germline, CDR1 is MGHRA and CDR2 YSYEKL. Deletions cut 4 bases from V and 0 bases from J, with 13 bases between. The CDR3 consists of 17 residues. CDR3: CASSPATEHSGANVLTF. CDR3 in DNA: TGCGCCAGCAGCCCGGCCACAGAACACTCTGGGGCCAACGTCCTGACTTTC.

The chain links TRBV5-6 to TRBJ2-1, with 10 bases that match TRBD1. V trimming: 3 bases; J trimming: 8 bases; junction bases outside the gene matches: 5. The CDR3 consists of 14 residues. Germline values: CDR1 SGHDT, CDR2 YYEEEE. The CDR3 spells CASSSGQGGYEQFF. CDR3 nucleotide sequence: TGTGCCAGCAGCTCCGGACAGGGGGGGTATGAGCAGTTCTTC.

The chain is built from TRBV6-5 and TRBJ1-2; possibly TRBD1 for D (6 bases). This CDR3 region has 13 residues. Trimming cost V 11 bases and J 4 bases, with 17 bases left between them. Per germline, CDR1 MNHEY and CDR2 SVGAGI. DNA for the CDR3: TGTGCCTCACTTGGGGGGGGCAGCTATGGCTACACCTTC. This gives the protein CASLGGGSYGYTF.

The chain recombines TRBV29-1 with TRBJ2-7, with TRBD1 identical over 7 bases. Per the germline V gene, CDR1 is SQVTM and CDR2 is ANQGSEA. The CDR3 consists of 12 residues. Germline trimming cut 7 bases from V and 4 bases from J; bases unmatched to any gene: 7. The CDR3 here is CSARQGVYEQYF. In DNA form, the CDR3 reads TGCAGCGCGAGACAGGGTGTGTACGAGCAGTACTTC.

This chain links TRBV11-2 with TRBJ2-1; 8 bases fit TRBD1. The CDR3 sequence is 13 residues long. J gave up 9 bases and V 5 bases, and 6 bases lay outside the gene matches. CDR1 and CDR2 from the germline V gene are SGHAT and FQNNGV. CDR3 DNA sequence: TGTGCCAGCAGCCGTGACAGGGGAGCTGAGCAGTTCTTC. Its translation is CASSRDRGAEQFF.

CDR3 region: CASSPRTVARYEQYF. The CDR3 DNA is TGTGCCAGCAGCCCCCGGACAGTCGCACGCTACGAGCAGTACTTC. The rearrangement links TRBV7-9 to TRBJ2-7; a possible D gene is TRBD1 (6 bases). Trimming took off 5 bases at V and 3 bases at J, with 17 bases between the two ends. Germline CDR1 SEHNR, CDR2 FQNEAQ (reference sequence). The CDR3 has 15 amino acids.

The CDR3 protein is CASSFDREGWDSNQPQHF. CDR3 nucleotides: TGTGCCAGCAGCTTTGATAGAGAGGGTTGGGATAGCAATCAGCCCCAGCATTTT. J is TRBJ1-5 and V is TRBV7-8, with D hard to call. The CDR3 totals 18 residues. V lost 3 bases to trimming and J lost 0 bases, with 18 bases between them. The V gene's germline CDR1 is SGHVS and CDR2 FQNEAQ.